Below are 15 T cell receptor beta chains sequenced from a single sample in a study of shared clonotypes between healthy human individuals (dated by TCRdb to 2018 to 2021). Preparation of the library involved the immunoSEQ multiplex PCR assay. As stored in TCRdb, this immuneACCESS dataset retains in-frame rearrangements with V and J assigned. A fraction of the clones does not appear; measured against another copy, unresolved V genes explain less than half of the discrepancy, and the remainder lacks a known reason. The sample profile shows 550,000 to 700,000 clones; around three quarters of them were found once. The top ten clones comprise around 2% of the sample. Input material: memory CD4+ T cells sorted from blood. What this sample's cell subset or site label stands for: CD45RA-negative fraction. The source is a woman aged 30 to 39 in good health.

The chain uses TRBV10-3 and TRBJ1-5, with D perhaps matching TRBD1 (5 bases). The CDR3 consists of 17 residues. V was clipped by 4 bases and J by 5 bases, with 21 bases between them. Per the germline V gene, CDR1 is ENHRY and CDR2 is SYGVKD. CDR3 sequence (DNA): TGTGCCATCAGTGTATATAGGCCTGAGGAGGGGCATCAGCCCCAGCATTTT. The encoded protein is CAISVYRPEEGHQPQHF.

The gene calls are TRBV2 and TRBJ2-5; D unresolved. V lost 6 bases and J 3 bases, leaving 11 bases between the germline ends. Per germline, CDR1 SNHLY and CDR2 FYNNEI. The CDR3 runs to 13 residues. CDR3 residues: CASRESRKETQYF. CDR3 nucleotides: TGTGCCAGCAGGGAATCTAGAAAAGAGACCCAGTACTTC.

Ten or more counts support this clone. The chain joins TRBV18 to TRBJ2-7, with 7 nucleotides matching TRBD1. Germline V gives CDR1 KGHSH, CDR2 LQKENI. The CDR3 consists of 13 residues. V lost 6 bases and J lost 7; bases outside the gene matches: 9. CDR3 nucleotide sequence: TGTGCCAGCTCGCCCGGGACAGCGAGGGAGCAGTACTTC. This gives the protein CASSPGTAREQYF.

This chain links TRBV19 with TRBJ2-1; 9 bases are a match to TRBD1. V dropped 6 bases and J dropped 5; count of bases not matched to a gene: 11. Germline V gives CDR1 LNHDA, CDR2 SQIVND (reference sequence). The CDR3 is 16 amino acids. CDR3 amino acids: CASSKGGQGINNEQFF. The CDR3, as DNA: TGTGCCAGTAGCAAAGGGGGACAGGGTATTAACAATGAGCAGTTCTTC.

This sequence joins TRBV5-1 and TRBJ2-1, with TRBD2 matching 10 bases. CDR1 and CDR2 (germline): SGHRS, YFSETQ. The CDR3 sequence is 16 residues long. V was clipped by 0 bases and J by 8 bases; unmatched bases: 8. CDR3 sequence (DNA): TGCGCCAGCAGCTTGGCCGGTCTAGCGGGAGCGGATGAGCAGTTCTTC. Protein product: CASSLAGLAGADEQFF.

The chain has TRBV5-1 and TRBJ1-1; D gene uncertain. Germline CDR1 and CDR2: SGHRS and YFSETQ. The CDR3 spans 14 residues. Deletions cut 0 bases from V and 0 bases from J, with 6 bases between. This CDR3 reads CASSLVAVNTEAFF. CDR3 DNA sequence: TGCGCCAGCAGCTTGGTTGCAGTGAACACTGAAGCTTTCTTT.

For this clone: Other nucleotide sequences from this sample produce the same CDR3. The chain employs TRBV19 and TRBJ2-1; TRBD1 matches at 8 bases. From germline, CDR1 is LNHDA and CDR2 SQIVND (reference sequence). The V and J ends lost 0 bases and 4 bases, in that order; junction bases with no gene match: 8. CDR3 length: 17 amino acids. CDR3 nucleotides: TGTGCCAGTAGTATAGACTCCGGGACAGGAGGGTACAATGAGCAGTTCTTC. Translated: CASSIDSGTGGYNEQFF.

V and J are TRBV29-1 and TRBJ2-7, with D tentatively TRBD1 (6 bases). The germline gives CDR1 SQVTM, CDR2 ANQGSEA. The CDR3 totals 12 residues. Trimming stripped 6 bases from V and 3 bases from J, with 12 bases between. CDR3 loop: CSVTRGFYEQYF. The CDR3 DNA sequence: TGCAGCGTCACTAGGGGGTTCTACGAGCAGTACTTC.

The J gene is TRBJ1-4, the V gene TRBV5-1; D not resolved. CDR3 length equals 15 residues. Germline V gene data show CDR1 as SGHRS and CDR2 as YFSETQ. The V end was cut by 1 base, the J end by 8 bases, with 15 bases between. CDR3 bases: TGCGCCAGCAGCTTGACTCCCGATGCCTGGGAAAAACTGTTTTTT. Translated, it gives CASSLTPDAWEKLFF. Full variable domain (remainder filled in from reference TRBV5-1 and TRBJ1-4): KAGVTQTPRYLIKTRGQQVTLSCSPISGHRSVSWYQQTPGQGLQFLFEYFSETQRNKGNFPGRFSGRQFSNSRSEMNVSTLELGDSALYLCASSLTPDAWEKLFFGSGTQLSVL.

The chain recombines TRBV4-2 with TRBJ2-5; D gene uncertain. The CDR3 loop spans 15 amino acids. Trimming removed 0 bases at V and 5 bases at J, with 13 bases between. CDR1 and CDR2 from the germline V gene are LGHNA and YNFKEQ. CDR3: CASSQDRKGTETQYF. The CDR3 DNA reads TGTGCCAGCAGCCAAGATAGGAAGGGAACGGAGACCCAGTACTTC.

The chain is built from TRBV28 and TRBJ2-3; possibly TRBD1 for D (6 bases). This CDR3 has 12 amino acids. Trimming pared 8 bases from V and 3 bases from J, leaving 9 bases between. Germline lookup yields CDR1 MDHEN and CDR2 SYDVKM. The CDR3 DNA is TGTGCCAGCTGCACAGGGACAGATACGCAGTATTTT. As protein: CASCTGTDTQYF.

The chain recombines TRBV15 with TRBJ1-2, with no clear D. Trimming took off 0 bases at V and 4 bases at J, with 15 bases between the two ends. This CDR3 contains 16 residues. Germline CDR1 and CDR2: LNHNV and YYDKDF (reference sequence). CDR3 sequence: CATSRELGGVIYGYTF. Here the CDR3 DNA reads TGTGCCACCAGCAGAGAGTTGGGCGGTGTAATCTATGGCTACACCTTC.

The chain joins TRBV4-2 to TRBJ1-4, with D perhaps TRBD1 (6 bases). The CDR3 loop spans 18 amino acids. The germline V gene encodes CDR1 LGHNA and CDR2 YNFKEQ. V lost 4 bases, J lost 3 bases, and 21 bases lay in between. The CDR3 loop reads CASSPLGGPIAANEKLFF. Here the CDR3 DNA reads TGTGCCAGCAGCCCGCTCGGGGGGCCGATCGCGGCTAATGAAAAACTGTTTTTT.

The V call is TRBV11-2, the J call TRBJ2-5; D uncertain. Trimming stripped 5 bases from V and 2 bases from J, with 9 bases between. Germline V gene lookup returns CDR1 SGHAT and CDR2 FQNNGV. The CDR3 loop spans 13 amino acids. CDR3 protein: CASSPGIQETQYF. The CDR3, as DNA: TGTGCCAGCAGCCCAGGTATTCAAGAGACCCAGTACTTC.

A few counts support this clone. The sample holds other DNA sequences that translate to the same CDR3. This CDR3 reads CASSLGVGNEQFF. The CDR3 DNA is TGCGCCAGCAGCTTGGGGGTCGGCAATGAGCAGTTCTTC. The rearrangement uses TRBV5-1 and TRBJ2-1; D is unresolved. CDR3 length: 13 amino acids. V gave up 0 bases and J gave up 6 bases, with 7 bases separating them. Germline CDR1 is SGHRS and CDR2 is YFSETQ.